The clone carrying this T cell receptor beta chain appeared many times. Amplification yielded TCR beta CDR3 regions, with RNA transcripts as the source. First-round RT-PCR of the TCR CDR3 relied on the HTBI primer set. TCRdb fed the multiplex PCR reads into MiXCR, producing one record per CDR3 protein. Among around 450,000 distinct CDR3 sequences, 15% to 19% were seen once, and the ten largest hold 11% to 15%. The data were taken from a study of T cells in Graves' hyperthyroidism and ophthalmopathy. Study background: Peripheral blood was obtained at initial diagnosis, preceding any treatment.

This sequence originates from a woman under 30 with Graves' hyperthyroidism. The material sequenced was blood.

This CDR3 is CSASWGYGINEQFF. CDR3 bases: TGCAGTGCTAGTTGGGGGTATGGAATAAATGAGCAGTTCTTC. The chain recombines TRBV20-1 with TRBJ2-1; perhaps D is TRBD1 or TRBD2 (5 bases each). This CDR3 is 14 amino acids long. The V and J ends lost 3 bases and 7 bases respectively, with 16 bases between them. Germline values: CDR1 DFQATT, CDR2 SNEGSKA (reference sequence).